Presented here are 26 T cell receptor beta chains from one specimen sequenced in a study of blood T cells in healthy people across ages. Then a second PCR, running about 7 to 11 cycles, was carried out with a sample-barcoded 5' primer and a J-beta primer mix. MiXCR, applied by TCRdb to the 5' RACE reads, yields one record per CDR3 protein. The sample yields some 760,000 distinct CDR3 sequences, roughly 25% seen once. These data were likewise used in another study, on T cells of mothers and their children.

The sample was blood. The receptors come from a boy younger than 18 in good health.

V gene TRBV20-1 combines with J gene TRBJ2-7; D possibly corresponds to TRBD2 (6 bases). CDR1 is DFQATT and CDR2 is SNEGSKA in the germline V gene (reference sequence). CDR3 length: 15 amino acids. Trimming left V 5 bases short and J 3 bases short, with 20 bases between. Here the CDR3 DNA reads TGCAGTGCTTTGAAGGACGGGGGAAACTTCTACGAGCAGTACTTC. Protein: CSALKDGGNFYEQYF.

This clonotype was found many times. The chain combines TRBV9 with TRBJ2-2, with 9 nucleotides matching TRBD1. The CDR3 is made up of 14 amino acids. From germline, CDR1 is SGDLS and CDR2 YYNGEE. V was clipped by 5 bases and J by 4 bases; unmatched bases: 3. The CDR3 nucleotides are TGTGCCAGCAGGAGACAGGGGGGCACCGGGGAGCTGTTTTTT. This sequence encodes CASRRQGGTGELFF.

With respect to this clonotype: One end of the junction is discordant with germline, which a read error may explain. The rearrangement joins TRBV20-1 to TRBJ2-3; D is possibly TRBD2 (5 bases). CDR1 is DFQATT and CDR2 is SNEGSKA in the germline V gene (reference sequence). This CDR3 region has 16 residues. The CDR3 region is CSARKGGFTSTDTQYF. The DNA for the CDR3 is TGCAGCGCTAGAAAAGGAGGCTTCACTAGCACAGATACGCAGTATTTT.

CDR3 nucleotides: TGCGCCAGCAGCGACCGGGGTAGCTCCGGCGATGAGCAGTTCTTC. It is translated as CASSDRGSSGDEQFF. This chain joins TRBV5-1 and TRBJ2-5; the D gene is possibly TRBD2 (5 bases). The assigned J gene may be wrong: the sequence end matches TRBJ2-1 better. The germline CDR1 and CDR2 sequences are SGHRS and YFSETQ. The CDR3 has 15 amino acids.

This clonotype was counted only a few times. This rearrangement joins TRBV28 to TRBJ2-5; D uncertain. The J call may be mistaken, given a closer DNA end match to TRBJ2-1. CDR1 and CDR2 (germline): MDHEN, SYDVKM. The CDR3 loop spans 13 amino acids. The CDR3 nucleotides are TGTGCCAGCATCGGACGGCCTACGAATGAGCAGTTCTTC. It encodes CASIGRPTNEQFF.

This chain connects TRBV20-1 to TRBJ1-2; D unclear. The length of the CDR3 is 12 residues. Germline V gives CDR1 DFQATT, CDR2 SNEGSKA (reference sequence). Trimming took 5 bases from V and 4 from J, leaving 11 bases between them. In DNA, the CDR3 is TGCAGTGCTGTGGGTGGAGGCTATGGCTACACCTTC. Translation gives CSAVGGGYGYTF.

This clonotype appeared a few times. CDR3 loop: CASSLEAGWETQYF. DNA of the CDR3: TGCGCCAGCAGCTTGGAGGCGGGATGGGAGACCCAGTACTTC. The chain carries TRBV5-1 and TRBJ2-5; a possible D gene is TRBD2 (6 bases). V was trimmed by 0 bases and J by 5 bases, leaving 11 bases between them. The CDR3 runs to 14 residues. In germline, CDR1 is SGHRS, CDR2 YFSETQ.

V and J are TRBV4-3 and TRBJ1-2; TRBD1 might be the D (5 bases). Trimming cost V 0 bases and J 4 bases, with 15 bases left between them. From germline, CDR1 is LGHNA and CDR2 YSLEER. The CDR3 is 16 amino acids. DNA of the CDR3: TGCGCCAGCAGCCAAGAGCTTTTTCAGGGCCTCTATGGCTACACCTTC. Translating gives CASSQELFQGLYGYTF.

This clonotype has just a few counts. The CDR3 DNA follows: TGTGCCAGCAGCTTAGCAGGGGTAGGTCGCTCCTACGAGCAGTACTTC. This translates into CASSLAGVGRSYEQYF. The rearrangement joins TRBV7-2 to TRBJ2-7; D may be TRBD1 (5 bases). The germline V and J ends were trimmed by 0 bases and 0 bases, with 12 bases remaining between them. The germline V gene encodes CDR1 SGHTA and CDR2 FQGNSA. The CDR3 spans 16 residues.

This sequence joins TRBV27 and TRBJ2-1, with D unclear. V gave up 6 bases and J gave up 5 bases, with 8 bases separating them. The CDR3 loop spans 12 amino acids. Germline CDR1 and CDR2: MNHEY and SMNVEV (reference sequence). CDR3 in amino acids: CASSEEHNEQFF. The CDR3 DNA is TGTGCCAGCAGCGAAGAACACAATGAGCAGTTCTTC.

This clonotype was seen a handful of times. This chain's CDR3 is CASSQDEFGGASTGELFF. The CDR3 DNA reads TGCGCCAGCAGCCAAGACGAATTCGGGGGCGCCAGCACCGGGGAGCTGTTTTTT. The rearrangement uses TRBV4-1 and TRBJ2-2; possibly TRBD1 or TRBD2 for D (6 bases each). The V and J ends lost 0 bases and 4 bases respectively, with 18 bases between them. The CDR3 is 18 amino acids. CDR1 MGHRA and CDR2 YSYEKL come from the germline V gene.

This clonotype was picked up a small number of times. The rearrangement links TRBV28 to TRBJ1-5; D is unresolved. The CDR3 is made up of 12 amino acids. V gave up 1 base and J gave up 6 bases, with 4 bases separating them. Germline CDR1 reads MDHEN; CDR2 reads SYDVKM. This CDR3 reads CASSLFGQPQHF. The CDR3 DNA follows: TGTGCCAGCAGTTTATTTGGTCAGCCCCAGCATTTT.

This chain uses TRBV7-9 with TRBJ2-5; TRBD2 aligns across 9 bases. The tail of the sequence fits TRBJ2-1 better, so the J call may be wrong. Germline V lookup: CDR1 SEHNR, CDR2 FQNEAQ (reference sequence). The CDR3 loop spans 14 amino acids. The CDR3 protein is CASSRTSVFYEQFF. In DNA, the CDR3 is TGTGCCAGCAGTCGGACTAGCGTTTTCTATGAGCAGTTCTTC.

This clonotype occurred a few times. The chain combines TRBV4-3 with TRBJ2-3, with 7 bases matching TRBD2. CDR1 and CDR2 from the germline V gene are LGHNA and YSLEER. Trimming removed 3 bases from V and 5 bases from J; junction bases left unmatched: 8. The CDR3 runs 15 residues. CDR3 amino acids: CASSHGTTGRDTQYF. CDR3 coding DNA: TGCGCCAGCAGCCACGGGACTACGGGGCGAGATACGCAGTATTTT.

V is TRBV18 and J is TRBJ2-6, with D unresolved. The germline V and J ends were trimmed by 0 bases and 1 base, with 4 bases remaining between them. The CDR3 sequence is 15 residues long. Germline V CDR1 and CDR2: KGHSH, LQKENI. The CDR3 sequence is CASSPPVSGANVLTF. For the CDR3, the DNA is TGTGCCAGCTCACCACCGGTGTCTGGGGCCAACGTCCTGACTTTC.

The CDR3 sequence: CASIVSLDRTYEQYF. CDR3 nucleotides: TGTGCCAGCATAGTATCCTTGGACAGAACCTACGAGCAGTACTTC. The rearrangement links TRBV6-7 to TRBJ2-1; D might be TRBD1 (6 bases). The J call may be mistaken, given a closer DNA end match to TRBJ2-7. TRBV6-7 is identified as an open reading frame with a role that is uncertain. This CDR3 contains 15 residues.

J is TRBJ2-5 and V is TRBV12-3 or TRBV12-4; the match to TRBD2 covers 7 bases. The CDR3 consists of 11 residues. The J segment lost 11 bases and the V segment lost 8 bases, leaving 8 bases of the junction unmatched. The CDR3 region is CASGPSGAQYF. CDR3 nucleotides: TGTGCCAGCGGACCCAGCGGGGCGCAGTACTTC.

The V call is TRBV4-1, the J call TRBJ2-7; tentatively, D is TRBD1 (5 bases). Trimming took 3 bases from V and 0 from J, leaving 15 bases between them. CDR3 length: 16 residues. The germline gives CDR1 MGHRA, CDR2 YSYEKL. CDR3: CASSHLWTQSSYEQYF. CDR3 sequence (DNA): TGCGCCAGCAGCCACCTTTGGACACAGAGCTCCTACGAGCAGTACTTC.

There are a few counts of this clonotype. The V and J genes are TRBV2 and TRBJ2-7; D is undetermined. The V gene lost 0 bases and the J gene lost 0 bases, with 12 bases spanning the gap. The germline V gene has CDR1 SNHLY and CDR2 FYNNEI. The CDR3 runs 16 residues. The CDR3 DNA reads as TGTGCCAGCAGTGAAGCATGGGGTGCGAGCTCCTACGAGCAGTACTTC. It codes for CASSEAWGASSYEQYF.

Of note for this clonotype: This is likely a read error, given that the CDR3 carries no conserved phenylalanine or tryptophan at its end. The gene calls are TRBV7-2 and TRBJ1-2, with a weak D call TRBD1 (5 bases). This CDR3 is 15 amino acids long. Per the germline V gene, CDR1 is SGHTA and CDR2 is FQGNSA. The V end lost 5 bases, the J end lost 3 bases, and 16 bases lay between the germline ends. The CDR3 spells CASSPRTGGHYGYTL. The CDR3 bases are TGTGCCAGCAGCCCCCGGACTGGGGGTCACTATGGCTACACCCTC.

This chain connects TRBV3-1 to TRBJ2-7; 8 positions agree with TRBD1. Unmatched junction bases numbered 6, after V lost 2 bases and J lost 3 bases. The germline CDR1 and CDR2 sequences are LGHDT and YNNKEL (reference sequence). This CDR3 has 15 residues. Here the CDR3 DNA reads TGTGCCAGCAGCCAACTCCCCACAGGGGGCTACGAGCAGTACTTC. It yields the protein CASSQLPTGGYEQYF.

This clonotype has more than one count but fewer than ten. This CDR3 reads CASSLLRQGSQETQYF. CDR3 bases: TGTGCCAGCAGCTTATTGAGACAGGGTTCCCAAGAGACCCAGTACTTC. The chain couples TRBV7-9 to TRBJ2-5, with 7 bases that match TRBD1. This CDR3 is 16 amino acids long. Germline values: CDR1 SEHNR, CDR2 FQNEAQ (reference sequence). V shed 2 bases, J shed 1 base, and the junction held 7 bases outside the gene matches.

This clonotype has a handful of counts. This chain connects TRBV12-3 or TRBV12-4 to TRBJ1-3; TRBD1 agrees at 9 bases. CDR3 length: 13 residues. J gave up 9 bases and V 9 bases, and 9 bases lay outside the gene matches. CDR3 loop: CASSGTGQSTIYF. CDR3 nucleotides: TGTGCCAGTTCCGGGACAGGGCAGAGCACCATATATTTT.

The chain joins TRBV7-9 to TRBJ2-1, with TRBD1 identical over 9 bases. The length of the CDR3 is 17 residues. Losses at the gene ends were 4 bases for V and 4 bases for J; bases not matched to a gene: 11. Germline V gives CDR1 SEHNR, CDR2 FQNEAQ (reference sequence). Here the CDR3 DNA reads TGTGCCAGCAGCTCCACAATACTGGACAGGGGATACAATGAGCAGTTCTTC. This gives the protein CASSSTILDRGYNEQFF.

This chain links TRBV29-1 with TRBJ2-1; TRBD2 agrees at 9 bases. V gave up 5 bases and J gave up 5 bases; unmatched junction bases: 10. The V gene's germline CDR1 is SQVTM and CDR2 ANQGSEA. The CDR3 covers 15 residues. DNA for the CDR3: TGCAGCGTTAGGTTCCTAGCGGGAATCGACAATGAGCAGTTCTTC. Its protein product is CSVRFLAGIDNEQFF.

This chain connects TRBV7-2 to TRBJ2-1, with D maybe TRBD2 (6 bases). The CDR3 runs to 16 residues. V was shortened by 5 bases and J by 8 bases, with 22 bases between the two germline ends. Germline-derived CDR1 and CDR2 are SGHTA and FQGNSA. Here the CDR3 reads CASSGPGTSGLDEQFF. CDR3 sequence (DNA): TGTGCCAGCAGCGGACCCGGGACCAGCGGGTTGGATGAGCAGTTCTTC.